One TCR beta chain is described in this entry. The antigen remains unidentified. The entry originates in a study of graft-versus-host responses after intestinal transplantation. The method was immunoSEQ multiplex PCR; TCRdb's version includes in-frame clones alone and lacks a portion of them. Altogether tens of thousands of clones are present, roughly 91% being singletons, with the ten largest covering 0.4% to 0.5%. Study-level results: Subjects displaying graft-donor T cell macrochimerism possessed elevated graft-versus-host to host-versus-graft clonal ratios inside allografts.

The sample was unstimulated CD8+ T cells sorted from spleen or lymph node cells, taken before intestinal transplant. The sequence derives from a human donor who received an intestinal transplant.

CDR3 protein: CASSLKTGDSNYGYTF. CDR3 DNA: TGTGCCAGCAGCTTAAAGACAGGGGATAGTAACTATGGCTACACCTTC. V is TRBV7-9 and J is TRBJ1-2; 8 nucleotides align to TRBD1. The CDR3 is 16 amino acids. J gave up 1 base and V 2 bases, and 6 bases lay outside the gene matches. CDR1 SEHNR and CDR2 FQNEAQ come from the germline V gene (reference sequence).